This T cell receptor beta chain was recorded in a study of identical twins. TCRdb used MiXCR to reprocess the 5' RACE reads, holding one entry per CDR3 protein. The sample shows hundreds of thousands of distinct CDR3 sequences, about 20% of them seen only once. This clonotype has at least ten counts. The junction had 5 bases not matched to a gene; V was cut back by 4 bases and J by 8 bases. The CDR3 contains 14 residues. CDR1 is ENHRY, CDR2 SYGVKD, per germline. Healthy Caucasians alone served as donors. The sample was also linked to a second study, of T cells expressing NK-cell markers. From that second work: Obtained from sorted CD3+CD56+NKG2C+, CD3+CD56+NKG2C- and CD3+CD56-NKG2C+ T cells were the TCR beta repertoires. Seven sequenced donors out of eight were HCMV-seropositive, one seronegative. Sorting of alpha-beta TCR T cells alone was achieved in several experiments with an anti-gamma-delta TCR antibody.

This clonotype was obtained from a woman aged 18-29 years in good health. J is TRBJ1-5 and V is TRBV10-3, with 10 nucleotides matching TRBD1. The material sequenced was PBMCs. The CDR3 sequence is CAISGQGAMEPQHF. Here the CDR3 DNA reads TGTGCCATCAGTGGACAGGGGGCGATGGAGCCCCAGCATTTT.